This T cell receptor (beta chain) comes out of a study of blood T cell repertoires in COVID-19. About the study: Sample material is recorded as cDNA or gDNA derived from T cells, B-cell-depleted T cells, or PBMCs.

Method: immunoSEQ multiplex PCR; TCRdb's copy keeps in-frame clones and lacks some. In the table there are about 670,000 clones, 90% of which are singletons. This CDR3 is 16 amino acids long. CDR1 is SGHRS and CDR2 is YFSETQ in the germline V gene. Trimming cost V 3 bases and J 3 bases, with 18 bases left between them. The sequencing input was peripheral blood. V usage is TRBV5-1 and J usage is TRBJ1-2; a possible D gene is TRBD1 (6 bases). This clonotype was sampled from a woman younger than 30 with acute or convalescent COVID-19. DNA of the CDR3: TGCGCCAGCAGCTCCTCTACCGGGACACCGTACTATGGCTACACCTTC. Translating gives CASSSSTGTPYYGYTF.